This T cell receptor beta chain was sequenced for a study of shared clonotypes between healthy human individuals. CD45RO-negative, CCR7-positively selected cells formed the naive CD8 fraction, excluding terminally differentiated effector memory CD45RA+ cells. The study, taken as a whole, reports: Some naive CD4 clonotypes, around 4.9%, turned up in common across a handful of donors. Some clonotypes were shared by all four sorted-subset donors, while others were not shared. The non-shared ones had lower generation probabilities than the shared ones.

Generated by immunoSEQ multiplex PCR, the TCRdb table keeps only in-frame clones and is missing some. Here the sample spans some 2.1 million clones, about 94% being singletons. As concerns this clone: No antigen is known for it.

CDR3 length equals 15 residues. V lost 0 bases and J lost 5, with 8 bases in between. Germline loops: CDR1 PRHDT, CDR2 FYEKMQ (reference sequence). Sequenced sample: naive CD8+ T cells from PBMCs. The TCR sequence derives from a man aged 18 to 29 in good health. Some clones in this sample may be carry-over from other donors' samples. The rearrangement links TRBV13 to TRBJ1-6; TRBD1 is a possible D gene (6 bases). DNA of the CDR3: TGTGCCAGCAGCTTAGGCAGGGGAAATAATTCACCCCTCCACTTT. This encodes CASSLGRGNNSPLHF.